This TCR beta chain was sequenced for a study of T cells in localized non-small cell lung cancer. Study conclusions and caveats: One tumor region alone was sequenced, and heterogeneity therefore remains possible. Uninvolved neighboring lung showed the greatest T cell clonality, exceeding tumor.

Only in-frame clones appear in the TCRdb table, and some are missing; sequencing was by immunoSEQ multiplex PCR. The sample has 20,000 to 25,000 clones, 70% to 90% seen once; the top ten hold about an eighth. Comment on this clone: Its antigen is not known.

The CDR3 loop spans 15 amino acids. V was cut by 5 bases and J by 3 bases, with 15 bases left in between. Germline loops: CDR1 SGDLS, CDR2 YYNGEE. The sample here was peripheral blood, taken before any cancer treatment. The J gene is TRBJ1-3, the V gene TRBV9; tentative D call: TRBD1 (5 bases). The clonotype originates from a male donor at least 60 years old with stage I lung adenocarcinoma. The CDR3 spells CASSRRATDGNTIYF. CDR3 DNA: TGTGCCAGCAGTCGACGCGCGACAGATGGAAACACCATATATTTT.